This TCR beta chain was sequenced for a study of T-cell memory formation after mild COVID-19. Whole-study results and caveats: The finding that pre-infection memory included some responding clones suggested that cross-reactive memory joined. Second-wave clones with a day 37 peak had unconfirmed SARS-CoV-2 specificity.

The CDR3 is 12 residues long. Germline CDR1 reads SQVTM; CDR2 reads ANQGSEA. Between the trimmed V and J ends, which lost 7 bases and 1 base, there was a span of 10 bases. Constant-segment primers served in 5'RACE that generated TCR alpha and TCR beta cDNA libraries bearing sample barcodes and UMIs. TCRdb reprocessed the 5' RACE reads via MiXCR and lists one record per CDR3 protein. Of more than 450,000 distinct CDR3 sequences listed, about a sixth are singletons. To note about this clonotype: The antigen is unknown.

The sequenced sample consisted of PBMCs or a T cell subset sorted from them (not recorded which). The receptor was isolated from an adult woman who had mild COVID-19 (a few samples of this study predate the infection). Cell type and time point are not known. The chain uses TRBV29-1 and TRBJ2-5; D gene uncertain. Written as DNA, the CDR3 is TGCAGCGGAAGGACCACCCAAGAGACCCAGTACTTC. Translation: CSGRTTQETQYF.